This TCR beta chain was identified during a study of Ad26.COV2.S vaccination and SARS-CoV-2 variants. For the study at large: The authors gave Ad26.COV2.S intramuscularly, either once or twice 56 days apart.

Described treatment: over 15 received Ad26.COV2.S at low or high dose, single or two shots; roughly five received placebo; per-sample allocation not given. Samples analyzed were those drawn on day 63 after the first vaccine or placebo injection. Ad26.COV2.S expressed prefusion-stabilized spike from the original Wuhan strain. Points on this clone: Antigen specificity is unknown.

Study findings and constraints: Recipients given vaccine exceeded placebo recipients in spike-specific TCR breadth. CD8+ and CD4+ T cells specific for spike reportedly responded with substantial breadth after vaccination.

J was trimmed by 4 bases and V by 8 bases; bases with no gene match: 11. From germline, CDR1 is SGDLS and CDR2 YYNGEE. The CDR3 has 15 residues. Sequenced by immunoSEQ multiplex PCR; TCRdb stores in-frame clones only, minus some. The table shows about 350,000 clones, with more than 75% occurring only once. This TCR came from a person aged 18 to 65 who received the Ad26.COV2.S COVID-19 vaccine or a placebo. The sequences come from peripheral blood, collected in a trial of Ad26.COV2.S vaccine versus placebo. This rearrangement joins TRBV9 to TRBJ2-2, with 7 positions matching TRBD1. This CDR3 reads CASDRAEVATGELFF. For the CDR3, the DNA is TGTGCCAGTGACAGGGCAGAGGTTGCCACCGGGGAGCTGTTTTTT.